The 15 T cell receptor beta chains reported below all come from one sample, sequenced in a study of OX40 agonist ivuxolimab in advanced cancers. The method was immunoSEQ multiplex PCR; TCRdb's version includes in-frame clones alone and lacks a portion of them. The table has some 51,000 clones, roughly 90% seen once. The material was CD4+ or CD8+ T cells sorted from blood, obtained in a trial of the OX40 agonist ivuxolimab. The source is an adult with an advanced solid tumor such as melanoma, head and neck, liver or kidney cancer.

The chain couples TRBV5-4 to TRBJ1-1, with 10 bases matching TRBD1. Germline CDR1 SGHNT, CDR2 YYREEE (reference sequence). The CDR3 contains 12 residues. V was pared by 2 bases and J by 11 bases, with 3 bases of the junction left unmatched. CDR3 loop: CASSLGQGEAFF. The CDR3 nucleotides are TGTGCCAGCAGCTTAGGACAGGGGGAGGCTTTCTTT.

This chain joins TRBV18 and TRBJ2-7; D is unclear. The CDR3 runs 15 residues. Trimming took off 3 bases at V and 2 bases at J, with 14 bases between the two ends. From germline, CDR1 is KGHSH and CDR2 LQKENI. Here the CDR3 reads CASSPPPDAAYEQYF. CDR3 nucleotide sequence: TGTGCCAGCTCACCCCCCCCAGACGCCGCCTACGAGCAGTACTTC.

The chain combines TRBV7-2 with TRBJ1-3; the match to TRBD1 covers 7 bases. V shed 1 base, J shed 0 bases, and the junction held 3 bases outside the gene matches. This CDR3 contains 16 residues. The V gene's germline CDR1 is SGHTA and CDR2 FQGNSA. CDR3 residues: CASSLGQGYSGNTIYF. CDR3 DNA: TGTGCCAGCAGCTTAGGACAGGGTTACTCTGGAAACACCATATATTTT.

The genes are TRBV2 and TRBJ2-5, with 8 nucleotides matching TRBD2. This CDR3 is built from 16 residues. CDR1 is SNHLY, CDR2 FYNNEI, per germline. The ends lost 2 bases at V and 4 bases at J; junction bases unmatched: 9. The CDR3: CASSELGTRGTETQYF. Here the CDR3 DNA reads TGTGCCAGCAGTGAACTTGGGACTAGGGGGACAGAGACCCAGTACTTC.

The rearrangement uses TRBV18 and TRBJ2-1, with 11 bases that match TRBD2. Trimming cost V 4 bases and J 6 bases; bases outside gene matches: 5. Per germline, CDR1 KGHSH and CDR2 LQKENI. The CDR3 loop spans 15 amino acids. The CDR3 DNA reads TGTGCCAGCTCACTTAGCGGGGGGGCGCTCAATGAGCAGTTCTTC. This codes for CASSLSGGALNEQFF.

The V and J genes are TRBV4-3 and TRBJ2-1; no firm D call. The V gene lost 0 bases and the J gene lost 4 bases, with 10 bases spanning the gap. CDR1 LGHNA and CDR2 YSLEER come from the germline V gene. This CDR3 is 15 amino acids long. The CDR3 region is CASSQDYLGYNEQFF. The CDR3 DNA follows: TGCGCCAGCAGCCAAGATTATCTGGGGTACAATGAGCAGTTCTTC.

The chain is built from TRBV6-1 and TRBJ1-1, with 12 bases aligning to TRBD1. CDR1 is MNHNS, CDR2 SASEGT, per germline. The CDR3 extends over 16 amino acids. The V and J ends lost 2 bases and 4 bases, in that order; junction bases with no gene match: 5. The chain's CDR3 is CASSEPGQGAFTEAFF. The CDR3 DNA is TGTGCCAGCAGTGAACCGGGACAGGGGGCTTTCACTGAAGCTTTCTTT.

The chain has TRBV6-6 and TRBJ2-2, with D possibly matching TRBD1 (5 bases). Per the germline V gene, CDR1 is MNHNY and CDR2 is SVGAGI (reference sequence). Trimming took 7 bases from V and 5 from J, leaving 8 bases between them. The CDR3 runs to 12 residues. The CDR3 sequence is CASTPGTGELFF. The DNA for the CDR3 is TGTGCCAGCACTCCAGGGACCGGGGAGCTGTTTTTT.

The chain joins TRBV11-2 to TRBJ1-4; TRBD1 might be the D (5 bases). CDR3 length: 15 residues. Per germline, CDR1 SGHAT and CDR2 FQNNGV. Between the trimmed V and J ends, which lost 2 bases and 4 bases, there was a span of 11 bases. CDR3 residues: CASSLLRDRNEKLFF. The CDR3 DNA follows: TGTGCCAGCAGCTTACTCCGGGACCGTAATGAAAAACTGTTTTTT.

This sequence joins TRBV7-2 and TRBJ2-7; D is uncertain. V was pared by 5 bases and J by 1 base, with 15 bases between. CDR1 is SGHTA, CDR2 FQGNSA, per germline. The CDR3 consists of 15 residues. As DNA, the CDR3 is TGTGCCAGCAGCGATTTGAACGGGCCTTCCTACGAGCAGTACTTC. It is translated as CASSDLNGPSYEQYF.

The V and J genes are TRBV6-5 and TRBJ2-7; 9 nucleotides line up with TRBD2. In germline, CDR1 is MNHEY, CDR2 SVGAGI. J lost 2 bases, V lost 4 bases, and 3 bases had no gene match. The CDR3 length is 14 residues. The CDR3 here is CASSSSGGTYEQYF. The CDR3 nucleotides are TGTGCCAGCAGTTCAAGCGGGGGGACCTACGAGCAGTACTTC.

This clone showed up just once. The chain joins TRBV5-1 to TRBJ1-1; no reliable D call. Germline V CDR1 and CDR2: SGHRS, YFSETQ. The length of the CDR3 is 15 residues. Trimming removed 0 bases at V and 0 bases at J, with 9 bases between. The CDR3 reads CASSLEAPLNTEAFF. CDR3 in DNA: TGCGCCAGCAGCTTGGAGGCCCCGCTGAACACTGAAGCTTTCTTT.

The rearrangement links TRBV7-9 to TRBJ1-4, with 11 nucleotides matching TRBD1. This CDR3 is 16 amino acids long. V gave up 2 bases and J gave up 8 bases; unmatched junction bases: 7. Germline CDR1 and CDR2: SEHNR and FQNEAQ (reference sequence). DNA for the CDR3: TGTGCCAGCAGCTTACAATTGGGACAGGGGGGAGAAAAACTGTTTTTT. Its translation: CASSLQLGQGGEKLFF.

The table lists this clone with a count of one. The V call is TRBV5-1, the J call TRBJ2-7, with a weak D call TRBD2 (5 bases). The V end was cut by 2 bases, the J end by 3 bases, with 9 bases between. This CDR3 has 13 amino acids. Looked up from germline, CDR1 is SGHRS and CDR2 is YFSETQ. CDR3 in amino acids: CASSLADYYEQYF. The CDR3 nucleotides are TGCGCCAGCAGCTTAGCCGACTACTACGAGCAGTACTTC.

This chain links TRBV2 with TRBJ2-3; weak D call: TRBD2 (5 bases). The CDR3 has 11 residues. From germline, CDR1 is SNHLY and CDR2 FYNNEI. Trimming took off 11 bases at V and 6 bases at J, with 12 bases between the two ends. The CDR3 sequence is CASEGTDTQYF. The CDR3 DNA reads TGTGCCTCTGAGGGTACTGATACGCAGTATTTT.